The rows below give T cell receptor beta chains drawn from one sample of a study of cytomegalovirus exposure and HLA in healthy donors. The assay was immunoSEQ multiplex PCR, and TCRdb's table has in-frame clones only and misses some. The data contain 260,000 or so clones, roughly 88% of them seen just once; the ten biggest clones take up around 0.9%. The sequencing input was PBMCs. The receptors shown here come from a young woman in good health and CMV-seronegative. Both conserved end residues are part of each CDR3. Fields, in order: J gene, clone size, V gene, D gene, CDR3 protein, CDR3 DNA. The D gene is left open where the match is weak. Clone size is given for some rows only: seen once, a few or many times, or a class if the clone is expanded.

TRBJ2-3 NA TRBV6-4 NA CASSDSKGGTDTQYF TGTGCCAGCAGTGACTCGAAAGGAGGCACAGATACGCAGTATTTT
TRBJ1-1 NA TRBV27 NA CASSLGQSGFLNTEAFF TGTGCCAGCAGTTTAGGTCAATCCGGGTTCCTGAACACTGAAGCTTTCTTT
TRBJ2-1 NA TRBV29-1 NA CSVEIAAHLYEQFF TGCAGCGTTGAAATTGCGGCCCATTTGTATGAGCAGTTCTTC
TRBJ2-7 NA TRBV28 TRBD1 CASSQGQGNVHEQYF TGTGCCAGCAGCCAAGGACAGGGAAACGTACACGAGCAGTACTTC
TRBJ1-3 NA TRBV5-1 TRBD1 CASSLEGAGGNTIYF TGCGCCAGCAGCTTGGAGGGGGCTGGAGGAAACACCATATATTTT
TRBJ2-7 NA TRBV14 NA CASSWGGRQYF TGTGCCAGCAGCTGGGGGGGGCGGCAGTACTTC
TRBJ2-1 NA TRBV2 NA CASLLLVNEQFF TGTGCCAGCCTCTTACTAGTCAATGAGCAGTTCTTC
TRBJ1-1 NA TRBV27 TRBD1 CASSSGTALNTEAFF TGTGCCAGCAGTTCCGGGACAGCTTTGAACACTGAAGCTTTCTTT
TRBJ2-1 NA TRBV15 NA CATSVRGAGYNEQFF TGTGCCACCAGTGTCCGGGGGGCGGGCTACAATGAGCAGTTCTTC
TRBJ2-7 NA TRBV7-9 NA CASSLVRGSYEQYF TGTGCCAGCAGCTTAGTCCGCGGTTCCTACGAGCAGTACTTC
TRBJ1-6 NA TRBV6-5 NA CASSYSSDLRTPLHF TGTGCCAGCAGTTACTCGAGCGATCTACGGACACCCCTCCACTTT
TRBJ1-1 NA TRBV5-1 TRBD1 CASSSDRGHTEAFF TGCGCCAGCAGCTCAGACAGGGGTCACACTGAAGCTTTCTTT
TRBJ2-3 NA TRBV28 TRBD1 CASSPGQRDTQYF TGTGCCAGCAGCCCGGGACAGAGGGATACGCAGTATTTT
TRBJ2-7 NA TRBV2 TRBD1 CASSPGTGTYEQYF TGTGCCAGCTCCCCCGGGACAGGGACCTACGAGCAGTACTTC
TRBJ1-2 NA TRBV7-8 TRBD1 CASSPRQGAPYGYTF TGTGCCAGCAGCCCCAGACAGGGGGCACCATATGGCTACACCTTC
TRBJ1-2 NA TRBV27 TRBD1 CASGTGRYGYTF TGTGCCAGCGGGACAGGGCGCTATGGCTACACCTTC
TRBJ2-7 NA TRBV27 NA CASSPRGSSAAQSYEQYF TGTGCCAGCAGTCCCCGGGGTTCTAGCGCCGCCCAGTCCTACGAGCAGTACTTC
TRBJ2-7 NA TRBV10-3 NA CAISETGQPRGEQYF TGTGCCATCAGTGAGACCGGACAGCCCCGAGGTGAGCAGTACTTC
TRBJ1-1 NA TRBV7-9 NA CASSFGDNTEAFF TGTGCCAGCAGCTTCGGGGATAACACTGAAGCTTTCTTT
TRBJ2-1 NA TRBV27 TRBD2 CASSFSTPGLAGGGEQFF TGTGCCAGCAGTTTCTCGACCCCGGGACTAGCGGGAGGCGGCGAGCAGTTCTTC
TRBJ1-6 few TRBV25-1 NA CASSDPQFVTGSPLHF TGTGCCAGCAGTGACCCCCAGTTCGTGACAGGATCACCCCTCCACTTT
TRBJ1-2 NA TRBV6-5 NA CASRGRVYGYTF TGTGCCAGCAGGGGCAGGGTCTATGGCTACACCTTC